Shown below are 23 T cell receptor beta chains from a single sample sequenced in a study of T-cell memory formation after mild COVID-19. TCRdb reanalysed the 5' RACE reads using MiXCR and keeps one entry per CDR3 protein. The sample lists a few hundred thousand distinct CDR3 sequences; 20% to 25% were seen once. The sequencing sample was made of PBMCs or a T cell subset sorted from them (not recorded which). The source of these receptors is a man between 18 and 35 years old who had mild COVID-19 (a few samples of this study predate the infection). Cell type and time point are not known.

This rearrangement joins TRBV12-5 to TRBJ2-2; 11 nucleotides match TRBD2. The ends lost 3 bases at V and 5 bases at J; junction bases unmatched: 5. CDR3 size: 16 residues. CDR1 LGHNT and CDR2 FRNRAP come from the germline V gene. The CDR3 nucleotides read TGTGCTAGTGGTTTCCTAGCGGGGGGACGGACCGGGGAGCTGTTTTTT. It specifies CASGFLAGGRTGELFF.

The chain joins TRBV29-1 to TRBJ1-4; 10 bases align to TRBD1. The CDR3 length is 14 residues. The J segment lost 7 bases and the V segment lost 5 bases, leaving 7 bases of the junction unmatched. Germline V lookup: CDR1 SQVTM, CDR2 ANQGSEA. The DNA of the CDR3 is TGCAGCGTTTTCGGGACAGGGGATGGTGAAAAACTGTTTTTT. Protein product: CSVFGTGDGEKLFF.

This clonotype occurred a few times. J is TRBJ1-5 and V is TRBV28; a possible D gene is TRBD1 (5 bases). The V end lost 2 bases, the J end lost 11 bases, and 10 bases lay between the germline ends. This CDR3 comprises 12 residues. CDR1 MDHEN and CDR2 SYDVKM come from the germline V gene. Here the CDR3 DNA reads TGTGCCAGCAGTTTAGGGACCTGGGCCCAGCATTTT. Its translation: CASSLGTWAQHF.

The CDR3 region is CASSHVQGNSSPLHF. The CDR3 bases are TGCGCCAGCAGCCACGTACAGGGAAATAGTTCACCCCTCCACTTT. V gene TRBV4-1 combines with J gene TRBJ1-6; D might be TRBD1 (6 bases). The ends were cut back, 3 bases at V and 9 bases at J, with 15 bases in the middle. From germline, CDR1 is MGHRA and CDR2 YSYEKL. This CDR3 has 15 residues.

This clonotype came up a few times. V and J are TRBV18 and TRBJ2-1; D might be TRBD1 or TRBD2, each matching 5 bases. Trimming stripped 0 bases from V and 4 bases from J, with 10 bases between. This CDR3 has 15 residues. Germline CDR1 and CDR2: KGHSH and LQKENI. CDR3 protein: CASSPPGTVYNEQFF. The CDR3 DNA follows: TGTGCCAGCTCACCACCCGGGACGGTTTACAATGAGCAGTTCTTC.

J is TRBJ1-3 and V is TRBV4-1; no reliable D call. The CDR3 totals 13 residues. Germline lookup yields CDR1 MGHRA and CDR2 YSYEKL. V gave up 4 bases and J gave up 2 bases, with 6 bases separating them. The CDR3 loop reads CASSPLAGNTIYF. The CDR3 bases are TGCGCCAGCAGCCCCTTAGCTGGAAACACCATATATTTT.

The CDR3 is CASSLRAGKETQYF. As DNA, the CDR3 is TGTGCCAGCAGCTTGAGAGCGGGGAAAGAGACCCAGTACTTC. V usage is TRBV5-6 and J usage is TRBJ2-5; 7 bases agree with TRBD2. With 1 base clipped from V and 3 bases from J, the junction kept 3 bases outside the gene matches. Germline V gene sequence: CDR1 SGHDT, CDR2 YYEEEE. This CDR3 is built from 14 residues.

The rearrangement links TRBV7-9 to TRBJ2-5, with D possibly being TRBD1 (5 bases). CDR1 and CDR2 from the germline V gene are SEHNR and FQNEAQ (reference sequence). The germline V and J ends were trimmed by 5 bases and 1 base, with 8 bases remaining between them. This CDR3 has 13 amino acids. The CDR3: CASSIDSQETQYF. The CDR3, as DNA: TGTGCCAGCAGCATTGACAGCCAAGAGACCCAGTACTTC. The variable domain in full, with the rest retrieved from reference TRBV7-9 and TRBJ2-5, is DTGVSQNPRHKITKRGQNVTFRCDPISEHNRLYWYRQTLGQGPEFLTYFQNEAQLEKSRLLSDRFSAERPKGSFSTLEIQRTEQGDSAMYLCASSIDSQETQYFGPGTRLLVL.

The V and J genes are TRBV7-2 and TRBJ2-2; a weak D match, TRBD1 (5 bases). Germline V gene data show CDR1 as SGHTA and CDR2 as FQGNSA. This CDR3 has 14 residues. Between the trimmed V and J ends, which lost 1 base and 4 bases, there was a span of 7 bases. CDR3: CASSLDRSTGELFF. CDR3 nucleotides: TGTGCCAGCAGCTTAGACAGGTCCACCGGGGAGCTGTTTTTT.

About this clonotype: The conserved final phenylalanine or tryptophan is absent from the CDR3, which likely points to a read error. The DNA is omitted, as the CDR3 cannot be located on it reliably, and the CDR3 follows TCRdb's listing. The chain uses TRBV5-1 and TRBJ1-4. Germline V gives CDR1 SGHRS, CDR2 YFSETQ. Including both end residues, the CDR3 is 10 amino acids long. The CDR3 protein is CASSLVHRYY.

This clonotype was detected only a few times. The chain has TRBV6-5 and TRBJ2-5; D is undetermined. Looked up from germline, CDR1 is MNHEY and CDR2 is SVGAGI. Trimming took off 0 bases at V and 1 base at J, with 6 bases between the two ends. The CDR3 contains 14 residues. CDR3 residues: CASSYSPGQETQYF. CDR3 coding DNA: TGTGCCAGCAGTTACTCTCCGGGCCAAGAGACCCAGTACTTC.

This clonotype was recorded a few times. V gene TRBV2 combines with J gene TRBJ2-1, with a tentative D call TRBD2 (5 bases). The germline V gene has CDR1 SNHLY and CDR2 FYNNEI. The CDR3 has 12 residues. The germline V and J ends were trimmed by 5 bases and 7 bases, with 9 bases remaining between them. CDR3 sequence (DNA): TGTGCCAGCAGTTTGGACTGGAATGAGCAGTTCTTC. Translated, it gives CASSLDWNEQFF.

On this clonotype: The conserved phenylalanine or tryptophan normally closing the CDR3 is absent here, so this likely arose from a read error. V is TRBV11-2 and J is TRBJ2-1, with D hard to call. The CDR3 spans 12 residues. From germline, CDR1 is SGHAT and CDR2 FQNNGV. V was trimmed by 5 bases and J by 4 bases, leaving 6 bases between them. Here the CDR3 reads CASSLQYNEQFL. The DNA of the CDR3 is TGTGCCAGCAGCCTCCAGTACAATGAGCAGTTCTTA.

This clonotype has just one count. The chain joins TRBV6-5 to TRBJ2-1, with D possibly matching TRBD1 (5 bases). Germline lookup yields CDR1 MNHEY and CDR2 SVGAGI. Trimming took off 4 bases at V and 9 bases at J, with 13 bases between the two ends. This CDR3 spans 13 amino acids. The CDR3 reads CASSSQGSGEQFF. The CDR3 DNA is TGTGCCAGCAGTTCTCAGGGTTCCGGTGAGCAGTTCTTC.

The table lists this clonotype with a few counts. The chain couples TRBV6-1 to TRBJ1-2; D is unresolved. Trimming shortened V by 8 bases and J by 4 bases, and 14 bases separated the two germline ends. This CDR3 spans 13 amino acids. CDR1 and CDR2 from the germline V gene are MNHNS and SASEGT. CDR3 nucleotides: TGTGCCAGCTCCCGAGAACGTACCTATGGCTACACCTTC. Encoded protein: CASSRERTYGYTF.

At least ten counts were recorded for this clonotype. CDR3 in DNA: TGTGCCAGCAGTTACGGGCGGGGGGGCCTCCAAGAGACCCAGTACTTC. It codes for CASSYGRGGLQETQYF. This chain connects TRBV6-5 to TRBJ2-5; TRBD2 matches 9 bases. The CDR3 loop spans 16 amino acids. V lost 2 bases, J lost 1 base, and 5 bases stayed unmatched. The germline CDR1 and CDR2 sequences are MNHEY and SVGAGI.

This clonotype was found a few times. The CDR3 protein is CASSQEGTSGAETQYF. For the CDR3, the DNA is TGTGCCAGCAGCCAAGAAGGGACTAGCGGGGCGGAGACCCAGTACTTC. The J gene is TRBJ2-5, the V gene TRBV4-2, with TRBD2 identical over 13 bases. With V trimmed by 0 bases and J by 5 bases, 3 bases remained unmatched. Germline CDR1 and CDR2: LGHNA and YNFKEQ. The CDR3 covers 16 residues.

The genes are TRBV4-2 and TRBJ2-7; D remains ambiguous. From germline, CDR1 is LGHNA and CDR2 YNFKEQ. The CDR3 extends over 13 amino acids. V was trimmed by 2 bases and J by 0 bases, leaving 5 bases between them. CDR3: CASSQPGSYEQYF. The CDR3 DNA reads TGTGCCAGCAGCCAACCCGGCTCCTACGAGCAGTACTTC.

This clonotype has just one count. DNA of the CDR3: TGTGCCAGCAGCTTAGGAGGGGGCGCGGTGGAAGCTTTCTTT. Residues: CASSLGGGAVEAFF. J is TRBJ1-1 and V is TRBV7-9; 7 positions match TRBD1. There are 14 residues in the CDR3. Germline trimming cut 1 base from V and 8 bases from J; bases unmatched to any gene: 7. The germline V gene has CDR1 SEHNR and CDR2 FQNEAQ (reference sequence).

This sequence joins TRBV10-3 and TRBJ2-3; D remains unclear. Trimming removed 9 bases at V and 2 bases at J, with 12 bases between. CDR1 is ENHRY and CDR2 is SYGVKD in the germline V gene. The CDR3 sequence is 13 residues long. In nucleotides, the CDR3 is TGTGCCATAGGACGGAGAGACACAGATACGCAGTATTTT. It encodes CAIGRRDTDTQYF.

In this sample, this clonotype turned up a few times. V gene TRBV7-3 combines with J gene TRBJ2-3, with 9 bases identical to TRBD1. V lost 5 bases, J lost 0 bases, and 3 bases stayed unmatched. CDR3 length: 15 residues. Germline V lookup: CDR1 SGHTA, CDR2 FQGTGA. CDR3 amino acids: CASSPDRGSTDTQYF. The CDR3 DNA follows: TGTGCCAGCAGCCCGGACAGGGGAAGCACAGATACGCAGTATTTT. Full variable domain (remainder filled in from reference TRBV7-3 and TRBJ2-3): GAGVSQTPSNKVTEKGKYVELRCDPISGHTALYWYRQSLGQGPEFLIYFQGTGAADDSGLPNDRFFAVRPEGSVSTLKIQRTERGDSAVYLCASSPDRGSTDTQYFGPGTRLTVL.

The chain has TRBV4-3 and TRBJ2-1, with 10 positions matching TRBD2. CDR1 LGHNA and CDR2 YSLEER come from the germline V gene. The CDR3 has 16 amino acids. Losses at the gene ends were 1 base for V and 4 bases for J; bases not matched to a gene: 4. The chain's CDR3 is CASSQASGGPYNEQFF. CDR3 nucleotide sequence: TGCGCCAGCAGCCAAGCTAGCGGGGGACCTTACAATGAGCAGTTCTTC.

This chain uses TRBV6-2 or TRBV6-3 with TRBJ2-5; D uncertain. CDR3 size: 13 residues. Per germline, CDR1 MNHEY and CDR2 SVGEGT. V gave up 2 bases and J gave up 7 bases, with 11 bases separating them. The CDR3 DNA sequence: TGTGCCAGCAGTTACGACCAGCCGGGGACCCAGTACTTC. Translating gives CASSYDQPGTQYF.